This TCR beta chain was captured by sequencing in a study of OX40 agonist ivuxolimab in advanced cancers. Study results and limitations: Expanded clones were, on average, more numerous in CD8+ T cells than in CD4+.

About this clone: Its antigen is not known.

Produced via immunoSEQ multiplex PCR; TCRdb's table is partial and in-frame only. The data contain about 24,000 clones, 88% of them singletons. The CDR3 loop spans 17 amino acids. V lost 5 bases and J lost 0; bases outside the gene matches: 8. Per germline, CDR1 SGHTA and CDR2 FQGTGA. Researchers took blood at baseline, on cycle 4 day 1, and on cycle 7 day 1. V and J are TRBV7-3 and TRBJ2-4; 9 positions match TRBD1. The sample in question was CD4+ or CD8+ T cells sorted from blood, obtained in a trial of the OX40 agonist ivuxolimab. This TCR derives from an adult with an advanced solid tumor such as melanoma, head and neck, liver or kidney cancer. CDR3 residues: CASSTGGGGGAKNIQYF. The CDR3, as DNA: TGTGCCAGCAGCACAGGGGGCGGAGGGGGAGCCAAAAACATTCAGTACTTC.